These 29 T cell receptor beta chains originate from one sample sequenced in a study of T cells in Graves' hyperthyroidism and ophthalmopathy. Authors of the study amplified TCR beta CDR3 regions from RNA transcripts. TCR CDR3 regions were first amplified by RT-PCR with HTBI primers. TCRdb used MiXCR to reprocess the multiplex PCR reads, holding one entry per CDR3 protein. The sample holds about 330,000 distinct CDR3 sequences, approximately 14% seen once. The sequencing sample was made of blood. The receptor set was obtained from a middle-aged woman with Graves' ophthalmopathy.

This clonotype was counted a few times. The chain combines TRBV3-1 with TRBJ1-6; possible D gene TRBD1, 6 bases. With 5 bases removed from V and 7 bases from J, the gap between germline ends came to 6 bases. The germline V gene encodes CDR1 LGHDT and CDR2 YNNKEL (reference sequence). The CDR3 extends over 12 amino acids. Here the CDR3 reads CASSTGNSPLHF. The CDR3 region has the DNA TGTGCCAGCAGCACAGGGAATTCACCCCTCCACTTT. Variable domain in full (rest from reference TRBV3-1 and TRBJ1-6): DTAVSQTPKYLVTQMGNDKSIKCEQNLGHDTMYWYKQDSKKFLKIMFSYNNKELIINETVPNRFSPKSPDKAHLNLHINSLELGDSAVYFCASSTGNSPLHFGNGTRLTVT.

CDR3 nucleotide sequence: TGCAGTGCCGGGACCTTGGGGGGATCACGAAATGAGCAGTTCTTC. It yields the protein CSAGTLGGSRNEQFF. The V and J genes are TRBV20-1 and TRBJ2-1; D possibly corresponds to TRBD2 (6 bases). Trimming took off 6 bases at V and 7 bases at J, with 22 bases between the two ends. The CDR3 is 15 amino acids. CDR1 is DFQATT and CDR2 is SNEGSKA in the germline V gene (reference sequence).

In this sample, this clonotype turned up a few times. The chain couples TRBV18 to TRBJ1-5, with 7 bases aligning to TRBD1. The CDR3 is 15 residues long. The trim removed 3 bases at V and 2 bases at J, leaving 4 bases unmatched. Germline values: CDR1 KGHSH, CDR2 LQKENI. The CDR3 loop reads CASSPTGWGNQPQHF. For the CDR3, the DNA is TGTGCCAGCTCACCGACAGGGTGGGGCAATCAGCCCCAGCATTTT.

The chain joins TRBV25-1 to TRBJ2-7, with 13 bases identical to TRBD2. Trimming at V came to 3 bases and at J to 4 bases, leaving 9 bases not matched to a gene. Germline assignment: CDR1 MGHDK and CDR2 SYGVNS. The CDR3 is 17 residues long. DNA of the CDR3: TGTGCCAGCAGTGATTTGGGGGCGACTAGCGGGAGGTACGAGCAGTACTTC. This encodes CASSDLGATSGRYEQYF.

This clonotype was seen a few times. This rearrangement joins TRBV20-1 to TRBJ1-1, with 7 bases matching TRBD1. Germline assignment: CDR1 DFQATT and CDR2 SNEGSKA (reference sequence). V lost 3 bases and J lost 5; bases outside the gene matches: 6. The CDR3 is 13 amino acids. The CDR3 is CSASRDRVTEAFF. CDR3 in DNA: TGCAGTGCTAGCCGTGACAGGGTAACTGAAGCTTTCTTT.

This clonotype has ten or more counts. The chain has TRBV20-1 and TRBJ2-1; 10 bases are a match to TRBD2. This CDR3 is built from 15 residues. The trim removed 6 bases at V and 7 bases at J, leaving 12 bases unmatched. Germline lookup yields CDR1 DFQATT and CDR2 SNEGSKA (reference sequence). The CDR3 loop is CSAEDTSGVGNEQFF. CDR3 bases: TGCAGTGCCGAGGATACTAGCGGGGTGGGGAATGAGCAGTTCTTC.

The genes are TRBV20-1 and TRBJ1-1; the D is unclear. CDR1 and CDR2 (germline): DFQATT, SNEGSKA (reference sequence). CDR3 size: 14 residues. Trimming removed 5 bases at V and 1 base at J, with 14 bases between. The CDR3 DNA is TGCAGTGCTGACCCTGGGTACAAGAACACTGAAGCTTTCTTT. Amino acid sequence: CSADPGYKNTEAFF.

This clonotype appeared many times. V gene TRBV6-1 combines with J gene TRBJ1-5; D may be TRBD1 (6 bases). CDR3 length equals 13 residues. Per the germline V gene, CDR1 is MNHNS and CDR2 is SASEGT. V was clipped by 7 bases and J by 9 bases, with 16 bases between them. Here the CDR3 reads CASTLSRDMPQHF. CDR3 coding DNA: TGTGCCAGCACTTTGTCCCGGGACATGCCCCAGCATTTT.

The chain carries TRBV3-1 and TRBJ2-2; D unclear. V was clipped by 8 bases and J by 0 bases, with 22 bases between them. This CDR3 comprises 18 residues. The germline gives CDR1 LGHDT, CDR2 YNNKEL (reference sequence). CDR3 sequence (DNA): TGTGCCAGCGGGTTCCGACGGCCCCTTTTCGCGAACACCGGGGAGCTGTTTTTT. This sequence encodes CASGFRRPLFANTGELFF.

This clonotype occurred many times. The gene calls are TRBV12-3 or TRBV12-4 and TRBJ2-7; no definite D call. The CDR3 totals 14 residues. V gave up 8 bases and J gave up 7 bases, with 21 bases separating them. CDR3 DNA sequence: TGTGCCAGCGGTAAGGCAGAAACCTCTACGGAGCAGTACTTC. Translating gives CASGKAETSTEQYF.

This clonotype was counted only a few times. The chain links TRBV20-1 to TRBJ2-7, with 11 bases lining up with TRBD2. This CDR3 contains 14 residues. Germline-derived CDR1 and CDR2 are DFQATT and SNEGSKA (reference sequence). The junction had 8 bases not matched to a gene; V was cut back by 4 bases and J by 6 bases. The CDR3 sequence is CSATIAGGPGEQYF. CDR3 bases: TGCAGTGCTACGATAGCGGGAGGGCCGGGCGAGCAGTACTTC.

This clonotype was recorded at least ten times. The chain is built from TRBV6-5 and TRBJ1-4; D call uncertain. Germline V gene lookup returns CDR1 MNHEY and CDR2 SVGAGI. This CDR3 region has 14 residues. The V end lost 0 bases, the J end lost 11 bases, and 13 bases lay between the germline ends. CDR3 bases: TGTGCCAGCAGTTACTCGGAGTTTTCGGGGAAACTGTTTTTT. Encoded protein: CASSYSEFSGKLFF.

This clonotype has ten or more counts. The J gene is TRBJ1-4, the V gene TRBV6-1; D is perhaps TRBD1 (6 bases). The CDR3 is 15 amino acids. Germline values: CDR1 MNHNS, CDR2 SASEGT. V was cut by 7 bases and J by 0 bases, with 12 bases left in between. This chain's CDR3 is CASKRGSATNEKLFF. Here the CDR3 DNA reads TGTGCCAGCAAGAGGGGGAGTGCAACTAATGAAAAACTGTTTTTT.

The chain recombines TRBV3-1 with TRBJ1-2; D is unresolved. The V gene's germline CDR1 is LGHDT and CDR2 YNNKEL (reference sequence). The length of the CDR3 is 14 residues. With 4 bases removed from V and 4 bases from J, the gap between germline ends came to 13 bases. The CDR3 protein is CASSPTGRSYGYTF. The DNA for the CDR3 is TGTGCCAGCAGCCCAACTGGGCGGAGCTATGGCTACACCTTC. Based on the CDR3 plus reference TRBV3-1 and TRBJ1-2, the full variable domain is DTAVSQTPKYLVTQMGNDKSIKCEQNLGHDTMYWYKQDSKKFLKIMFSYNNKELIINETVPNRFSPKSPDKAHLNLHINSLELGDSAVYFCASSPTGRSYGYTFGSGTRLTVV.

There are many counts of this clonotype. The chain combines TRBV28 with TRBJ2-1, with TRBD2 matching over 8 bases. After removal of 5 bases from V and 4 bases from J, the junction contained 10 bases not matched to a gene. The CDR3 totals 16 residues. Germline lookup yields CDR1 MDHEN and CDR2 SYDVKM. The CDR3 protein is CASSPSGSSTYNEQFF. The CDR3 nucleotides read TGTGCCAGCAGTCCCAGCGGGAGTTCTACTTACAATGAGCAGTTCTTC.

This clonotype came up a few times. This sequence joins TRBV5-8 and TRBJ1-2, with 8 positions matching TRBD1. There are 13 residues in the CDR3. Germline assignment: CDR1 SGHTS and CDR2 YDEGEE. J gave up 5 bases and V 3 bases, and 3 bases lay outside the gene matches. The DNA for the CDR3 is TGTGCCAGCAGCTCAGGGGGCCGGTATGGCTACACCTTC. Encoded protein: CASSSGGRYGYTF.

CDR3 nucleotide sequence: TGCGCCAGCAGCCAAACCTCTACGGCTGGCAAACAAGAGACCCAGTACTTC. Its translation is CASSQTSTAGKQETQYF. The chain has TRBV4-1 and TRBJ2-5; no firm D call. The length of the CDR3 is 17 residues. Germline CDR1 reads MGHRA; CDR2 reads YSYEKL. V shed 2 bases and J shed 2 bases, with 18 bases lying between them.

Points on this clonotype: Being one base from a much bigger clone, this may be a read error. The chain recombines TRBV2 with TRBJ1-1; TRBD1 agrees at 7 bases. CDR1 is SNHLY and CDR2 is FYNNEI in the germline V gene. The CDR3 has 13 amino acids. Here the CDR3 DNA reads TGTGCCAGCAGATTGACAGGGAATACTGCAGCTTTCTTT. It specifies CASRLTGNTAAFF.

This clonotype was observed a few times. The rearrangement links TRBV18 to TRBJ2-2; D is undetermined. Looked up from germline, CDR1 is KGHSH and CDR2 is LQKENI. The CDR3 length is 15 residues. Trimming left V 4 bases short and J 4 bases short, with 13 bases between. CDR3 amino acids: CASSRGQLGTGELFF. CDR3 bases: TGTGCCAGCTCACGAGGCCAGCTAGGCACCGGGGAGCTGTTTTTT.

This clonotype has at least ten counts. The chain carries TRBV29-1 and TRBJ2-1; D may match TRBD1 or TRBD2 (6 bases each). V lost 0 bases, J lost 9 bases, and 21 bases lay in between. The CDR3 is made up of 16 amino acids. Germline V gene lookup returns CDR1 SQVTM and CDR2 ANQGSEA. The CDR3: CSVEERGVRLSLEQFF. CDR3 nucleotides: TGCAGCGTTGAAGAAAGGGGGGTCCGGCTTTCCCTTGAGCAGTTCTTC.

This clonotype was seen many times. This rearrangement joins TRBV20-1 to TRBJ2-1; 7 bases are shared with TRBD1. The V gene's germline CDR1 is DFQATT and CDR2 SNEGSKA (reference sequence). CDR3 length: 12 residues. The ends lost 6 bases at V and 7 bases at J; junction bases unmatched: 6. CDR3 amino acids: CSAPDRVNEQFF. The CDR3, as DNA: TGCAGTGCACCCGACAGGGTAAATGAGCAGTTCTTC.

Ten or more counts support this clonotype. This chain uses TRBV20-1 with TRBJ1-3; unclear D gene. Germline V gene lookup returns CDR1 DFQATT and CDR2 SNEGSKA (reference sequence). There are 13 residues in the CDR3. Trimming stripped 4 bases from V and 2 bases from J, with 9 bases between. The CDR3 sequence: CSAKRSPGNTIYF. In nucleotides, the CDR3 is TGCAGTGCTAAGCGTTCCCCTGGAAACACCATATATTTT.

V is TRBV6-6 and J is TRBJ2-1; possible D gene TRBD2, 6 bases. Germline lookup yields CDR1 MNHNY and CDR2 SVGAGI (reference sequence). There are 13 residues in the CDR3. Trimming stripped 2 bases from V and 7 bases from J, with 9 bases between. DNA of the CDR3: TGTGCCAGCAGTTACGGCGGGATTAATGAGCAGTTCTTC. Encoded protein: CASSYGGINEQFF.

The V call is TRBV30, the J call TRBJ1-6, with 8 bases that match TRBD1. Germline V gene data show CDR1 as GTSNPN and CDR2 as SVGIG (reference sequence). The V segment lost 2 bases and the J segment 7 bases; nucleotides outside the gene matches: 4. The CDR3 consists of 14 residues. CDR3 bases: TGTGCCTGGAGTCCGACAGGGGTCAATTCACCCCTCCACTTT. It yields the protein CAWSPTGVNSPLHF.

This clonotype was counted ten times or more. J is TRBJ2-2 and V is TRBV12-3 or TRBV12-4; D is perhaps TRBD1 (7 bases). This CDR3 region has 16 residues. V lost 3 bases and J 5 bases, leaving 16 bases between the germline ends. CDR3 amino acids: CASSFQGPGGTGELFF. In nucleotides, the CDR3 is TGTGCCAGCAGTTTCCAGGGTCCAGGGGGGACCGGGGAGCTGTTTTTT.

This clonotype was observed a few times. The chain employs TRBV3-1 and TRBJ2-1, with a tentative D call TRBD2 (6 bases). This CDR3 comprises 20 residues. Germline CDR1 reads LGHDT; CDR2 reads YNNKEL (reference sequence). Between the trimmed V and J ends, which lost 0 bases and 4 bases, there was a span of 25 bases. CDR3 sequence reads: CASSQERAGPGSGFYNEQFF. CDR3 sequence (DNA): TGTGCCAGCAGCCAAGAACGGGCCGGTCCCGGGAGTGGGTTTTACAATGAGCAGTTCTTC.

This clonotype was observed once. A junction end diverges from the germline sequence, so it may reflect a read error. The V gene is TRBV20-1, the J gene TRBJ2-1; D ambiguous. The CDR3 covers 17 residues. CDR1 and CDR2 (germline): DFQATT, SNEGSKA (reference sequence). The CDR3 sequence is CGARVRASLSSYNEQFF. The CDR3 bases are TGCGGTGCTAGAGTACGCGCCTCACTAAGCTCCTACAATGAGCAGTTCTTC.

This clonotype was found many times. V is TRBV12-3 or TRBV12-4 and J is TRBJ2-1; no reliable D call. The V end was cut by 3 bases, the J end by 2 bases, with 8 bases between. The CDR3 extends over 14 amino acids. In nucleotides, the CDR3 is TGTGCCAGCAGTTTTGGCGCACCCTACAATGAGCAGTTCTTC. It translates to CASSFGAPYNEQFF.

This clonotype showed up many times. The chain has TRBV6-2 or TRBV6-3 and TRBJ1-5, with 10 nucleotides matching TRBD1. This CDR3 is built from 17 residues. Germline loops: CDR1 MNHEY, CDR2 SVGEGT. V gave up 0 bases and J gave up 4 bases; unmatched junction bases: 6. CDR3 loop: CASSYSSTGGSNQPQHF. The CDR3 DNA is TGTGCCAGCAGTTACTCGTCGACAGGGGGCTCGAATCAGCCCCAGCATTTT.